This T cell receptor beta chain was profiled in a study of cytomegalovirus exposure and HLA in healthy donors. Study in general: The platform used for the 120 validation repertoires matched that of the 666 first-cohort repertoires, a later analysis reported. Study-wide results and caveats: Cytomegalovirus association was listed for 170 or so TCR beta chains.

With regard to this clone: Its antigen is unidentified.

Libraries were prepared by immunoSEQ multiplex PCR; TCRdb keeps only in-frame clonotypes and omits some of them. The sample has around 130,000 clones; around nine tenths are singletons. The sequence was obtained from a man aged 30 to 39 in good health and CMV-seronegative. Source material: PBMCs.

CDR3 nucleotides: TGTGCCAGCAGCCATGGTGGCAGGGGAAACACCATATATTTT. Protein sequence: CASSHGGRGNTIYF. The J gene is TRBJ1-3, the V gene TRBV14; D not resolved. Between the trimmed V and J ends, which lost 3 bases and 4 bases, there was a span of 10 bases. This CDR3 is 14 amino acids long. CDR1 SGHDN and CDR2 FVKESK come from the germline V gene.